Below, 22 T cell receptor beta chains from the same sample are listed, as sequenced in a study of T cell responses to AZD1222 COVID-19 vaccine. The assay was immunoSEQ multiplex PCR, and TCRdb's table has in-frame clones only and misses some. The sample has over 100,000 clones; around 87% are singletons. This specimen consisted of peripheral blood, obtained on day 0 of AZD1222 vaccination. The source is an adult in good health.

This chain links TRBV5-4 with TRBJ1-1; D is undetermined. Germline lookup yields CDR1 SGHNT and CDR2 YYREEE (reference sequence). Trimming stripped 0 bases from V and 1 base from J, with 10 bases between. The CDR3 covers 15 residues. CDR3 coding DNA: TGTGCCAGCAGCTTGGAAGCGGCAGAGAACACTGAAGCTTTCTTT. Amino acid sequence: CASSLEAAENTEAFF.

DNA of the CDR3: TGTGCCAGCAGTGACAGAGCCCGCTCTGGGGCCAACGTCCTGACTTTC. This encodes CASSDRARSGANVLTF. This sequence joins TRBV6-1 and TRBJ2-6, with D hard to call. From germline, CDR1 is MNHNS and CDR2 SASEGT. This CDR3 region has 16 residues. The ends were cut back, 3 bases at V and 0 bases at J, with 9 bases in the middle.

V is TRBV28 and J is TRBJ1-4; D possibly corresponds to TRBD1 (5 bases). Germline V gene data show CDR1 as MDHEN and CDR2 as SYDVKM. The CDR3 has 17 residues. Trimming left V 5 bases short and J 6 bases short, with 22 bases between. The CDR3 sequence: CASSPGQIYQRHEKLFF. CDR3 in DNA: TGTGCCAGCAGTCCCGGACAAATATACCAAAGGCATGAAAAACTGTTTTTT.

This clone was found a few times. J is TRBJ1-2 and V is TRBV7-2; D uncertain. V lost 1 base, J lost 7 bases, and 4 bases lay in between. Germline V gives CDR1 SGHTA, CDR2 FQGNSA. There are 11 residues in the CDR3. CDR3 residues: CASSLVGGYTF. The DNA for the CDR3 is TGTGCCAGCAGCTTAGTGGGTGGCTACACCTTC.

Written as DNA, the CDR3 is TGTGCCAGCAGCTTAGGCTTAGGGCGGAATTCACCCCTCCACTTT. The encoded protein is CASSLGLGRNSPLHF. The chain joins TRBV13 to TRBJ1-6; no clear D gene. Trimming took 0 bases from V and 7 from J, leaving 10 bases between them. The CDR3 is made up of 15 amino acids. The V gene's germline CDR1 is PRHDT and CDR2 FYEKMQ (reference sequence). The variable domain in full, completed from reference TRBV13 and TRBJ1-6, reads AAGVIQSPRHLIKEKRETATLKCYPIPRHDTVYWYQQGPGQDPQFLISFYEKMQSDKGSIPDRFSAQQFSDYHSELNMSSLELGDSALYFCASSLGLGRNSPLHFGNGTRLTVT.

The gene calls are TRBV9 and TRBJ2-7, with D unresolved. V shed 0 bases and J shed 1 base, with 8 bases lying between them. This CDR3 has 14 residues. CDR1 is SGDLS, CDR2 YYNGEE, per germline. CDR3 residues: CASSVGPQSYEQYF. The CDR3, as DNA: TGTGCCAGCAGCGTAGGTCCCCAGTCCTACGAGCAGTACTTC.

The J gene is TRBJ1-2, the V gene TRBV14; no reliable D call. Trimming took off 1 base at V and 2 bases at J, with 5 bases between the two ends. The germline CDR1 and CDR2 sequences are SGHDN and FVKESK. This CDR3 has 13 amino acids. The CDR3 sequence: CASSQGQNYGYTF. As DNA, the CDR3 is TGTGCCAGCAGCCAAGGGCAGAACTATGGCTACACCTTC.

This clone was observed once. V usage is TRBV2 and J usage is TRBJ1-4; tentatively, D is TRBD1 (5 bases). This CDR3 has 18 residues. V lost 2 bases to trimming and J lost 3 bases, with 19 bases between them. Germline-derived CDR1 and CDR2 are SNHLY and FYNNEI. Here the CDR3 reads CASSELGPKRVANEKLFF. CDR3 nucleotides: TGTGCCAGCAGTGAACTGGGACCGAAGAGGGTGGCTAATGAAAAACTGTTTTTT.

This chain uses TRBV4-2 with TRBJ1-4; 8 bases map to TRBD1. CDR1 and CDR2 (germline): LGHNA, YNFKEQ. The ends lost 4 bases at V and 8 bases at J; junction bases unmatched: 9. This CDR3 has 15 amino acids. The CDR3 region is CASSPEWTGSEKLFF. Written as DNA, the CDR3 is TGTGCCAGCAGCCCCGAGTGGACAGGGTCGGAAAAACTGTTTTTT.

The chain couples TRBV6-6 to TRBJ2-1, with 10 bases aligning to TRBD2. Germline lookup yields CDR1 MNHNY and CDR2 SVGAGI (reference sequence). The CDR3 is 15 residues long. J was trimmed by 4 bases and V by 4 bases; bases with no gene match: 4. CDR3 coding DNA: TGTGCCAGCAGTTTAAAGCGGGAGGGGTACAATGAGCAGTTCTTC. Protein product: CASSLKREGYNEQFF.

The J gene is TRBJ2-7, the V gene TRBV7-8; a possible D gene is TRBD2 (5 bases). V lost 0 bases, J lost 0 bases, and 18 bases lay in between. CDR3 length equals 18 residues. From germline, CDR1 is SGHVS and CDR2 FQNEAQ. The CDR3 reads CASSLAFVGSTSSYEQYF. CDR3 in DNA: TGTGCCAGCAGCTTAGCATTTGTGGGGAGCACTAGCTCCTACGAGCAGTACTTC.

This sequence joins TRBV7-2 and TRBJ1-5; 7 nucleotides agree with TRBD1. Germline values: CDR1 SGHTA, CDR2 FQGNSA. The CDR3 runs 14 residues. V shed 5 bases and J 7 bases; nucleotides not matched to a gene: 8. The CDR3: CASSDTQGWQPQHF. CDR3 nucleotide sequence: TGTGCCAGCAGCGACACACAGGGGTGGCAGCCCCAGCATTTT.

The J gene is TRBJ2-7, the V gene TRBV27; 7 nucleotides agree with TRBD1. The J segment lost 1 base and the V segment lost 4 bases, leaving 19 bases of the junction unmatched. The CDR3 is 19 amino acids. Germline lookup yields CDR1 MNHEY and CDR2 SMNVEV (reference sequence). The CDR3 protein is CASSSLKYPTGTVSYEQYF. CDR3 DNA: TGTGCCAGCAGTTCCCTTAAATATCCAACCGGGACAGTATCCTACGAGCAGTACTTC.

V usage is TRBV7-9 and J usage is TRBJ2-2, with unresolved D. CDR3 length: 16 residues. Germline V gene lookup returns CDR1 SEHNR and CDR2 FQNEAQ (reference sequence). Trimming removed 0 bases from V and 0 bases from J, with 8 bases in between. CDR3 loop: CASSLAAFTNTGELFF. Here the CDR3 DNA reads TGTGCCAGCAGCTTAGCGGCGTTTACGAACACCGGGGAGCTGTTTTTT.

CDR3 region: CASSLWLDRKSEAFF. The CDR3 DNA reads TGTGCCAGCAGTTTATGGCTTGACAGAAAATCTGAAGCTTTCTTT. J is TRBJ1-1 and V is TRBV28; possibly TRBD1 for D (5 bases). The CDR3 contains 15 residues. The V end lost 0 bases, the J end lost 6 bases, and 14 bases lay between the germline ends. Looked up from germline, CDR1 is MDHEN and CDR2 is SYDVKM.

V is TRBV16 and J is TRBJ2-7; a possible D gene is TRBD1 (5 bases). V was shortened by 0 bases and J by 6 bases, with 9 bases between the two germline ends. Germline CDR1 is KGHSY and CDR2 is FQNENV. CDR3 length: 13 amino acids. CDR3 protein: CASSQSQRGEQYF. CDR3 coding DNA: TGTGCCAGCAGCCAATCACAAAGGGGCGAGCAGTACTTC.

CDR3 sequence reads: CASSQRGDQGSPLHF. CDR3 nucleotide sequence: TGCGCCAGCAGCCAGAGGGGGGACCAGGGTTCACCCCTCCACTTT. The chain employs TRBV4-3 and TRBJ1-6; tentatively, D is TRBD1 (6 bases). The V end lost 3 bases, the J end lost 9 bases, and 15 bases lay between the germline ends. Germline values: CDR1 LGHNA, CDR2 YSLEER. The CDR3 contains 15 residues.

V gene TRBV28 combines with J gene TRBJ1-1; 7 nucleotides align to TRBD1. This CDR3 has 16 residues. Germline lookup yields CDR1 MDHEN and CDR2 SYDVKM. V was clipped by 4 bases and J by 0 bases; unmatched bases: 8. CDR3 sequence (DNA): TGTGCCAGCAGTTCTGGGGACAGAGGCTTGAACACTGAAGCTTTCTTT. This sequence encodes CASSSGDRGLNTEAFF.

CDR3 in DNA: TGTGCCAGTGGTGCTGCGGGGGATACGCAGTATTTT. Translated, it gives CASGAAGDTQYF. V and J are TRBV28 and TRBJ2-3; D may be TRBD2 (6 bases). Germline CDR1 MDHEN, CDR2 SYDVKM. The length of the CDR3 is 12 residues. Trimming cost V 9 bases and J 6 bases, with 13 bases left between them.

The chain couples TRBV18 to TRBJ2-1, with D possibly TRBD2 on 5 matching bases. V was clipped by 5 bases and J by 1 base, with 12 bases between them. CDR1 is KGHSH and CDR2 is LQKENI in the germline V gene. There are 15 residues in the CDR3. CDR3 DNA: TGTGCCAGCTCATCAGATCGGGGTTCCTACAATGAGCAGTTCTTC. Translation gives CASSSDRGSYNEQFF.

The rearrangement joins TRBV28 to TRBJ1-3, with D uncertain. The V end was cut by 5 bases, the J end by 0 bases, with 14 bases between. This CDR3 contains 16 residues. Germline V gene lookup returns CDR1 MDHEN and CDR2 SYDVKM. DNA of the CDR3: TGTGCCAGCAGTCCAGGTCGCAGACGCTCTGGAAACACCATATATTTT. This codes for CASSPGRRRSGNTIYF.

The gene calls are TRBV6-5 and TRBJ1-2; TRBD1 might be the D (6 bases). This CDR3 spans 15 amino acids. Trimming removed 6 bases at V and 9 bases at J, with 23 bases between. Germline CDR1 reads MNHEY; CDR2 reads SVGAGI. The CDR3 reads CASSQMGAPPQSYTF. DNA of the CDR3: TGTGCCAGCAGCCAAATGGGGGCGCCCCCACAGAGCTACACCTTC.